The rows below give T cell receptor beta chains drawn from one sample of a study of CD8+CD57+ T cells in acquired aplastic anemia. TCRdb fed the reads into MiXCR, producing one record per CDR3 protein. The sample lists some 170,000 distinct CDR3 sequences, approximately 43% occurring once. What was sequenced was sorted CD4+, CD8+, or CD8+CD57+ T cells (not recorded which) from PBMCs. The receptors here all came from a human donor in good health. Each CDR3 is given with its conserved first and last residue. The D gene is left open where the match is weak. Clone size is stated in some rows and not others, as once, few, many or a class when expanded.

>TRBV6-1|TRBJ1-3|many|.
CASSVEDSGNTIYF
TGTGCCAGCAGTGTGGAGGATTCTGGAAACACCATATATTTT
>TRBV15|TRBJ2-1|.|.
CATSSRLGASSYNEQFF
TGTGCCACCAGCTCCCGTCTTGGTGCAAGCTCCTACAATGAGCAGTTCTTC
>TRBV9|TRBJ2-1|few|TRBD1
CASSPRTGLRDEQFF
TGTGCCAGCAGCCCAAGGACAGGGTTGAGGGATGAGCAGTTCTTC
>TRBV5-1|TRBJ2-6|.|.
CASDQGSGANVLTF
TGCGCCAGTGACCAGGGGTCTGGGGCCAACGTCCTGACTTTC
>TRBV25-1|TRBJ1-2|once|.
CASSDVGSANYGYTF
TGTGCCAGCAGTGATGTGGGGTCGGCTAACTATGGCTACACCTTC
>TRBV10-3|TRBJ1-1|.|.
CAISELSRAFF
TGTGCCATCAGTGAATTATCAAGGGCTTTCTTT
>TRBV7-2|TRBJ2-7|.|.
CDSSDRGTAYEQYF
TGTGACAGCAGCGATAGGGGTACGGCGTACGAGCAGTACTTC
>TRBV3-1|TRBJ1-1|many|TRBD1
CASSGTGVTEAFF
TGTGCCAGCAGCGGAACAGGGGTCACTGAAGCTTTCTTT
>TRBV20-1|TRBJ2-7|many|.
CSAIVGGEQYF
TGCAGTGCTATAGTAGGGGGCGAGCAGTACTTC
>TRBV20-1|TRBJ2-3|many|.
CSGRSNWKGGTQYF
TGCAGTGGGAGATCGAACTGGAAAGGAGGTACGCAGTATTTT
>TRBV7-9|TRBJ1-1|.|.
CASALKGEPEAFF
TGTGCCAGCGCCCTTAAAGGGGAACCTGAAGCTTTCTTT
>TRBV7-8|TRBJ1-1|.|.
CASSRMAGMDTGAFF
TGTGCCAGCAGCCGCATGGCGGGGATGGACACTGGAGCTTTCTTT
>TRBV10-3|TRBJ2-7|.|.
CAISESAGSYEQYF
TGTGCCATCAGTGAGTCAGCAGGGTCCTACGAGCAGTACTTC
>TRBV12-3/TRBV12-4|TRBJ2-1|.|TRBD2
CASSPERLAGSYNEQFF
TGTGCCAGCAGCCCTGAGAGACTAGCAGGGTCCTACAATGAGCAGTTCTTC
>TRBV7-3|TRBJ1-1|.|.
CASSASVNTEAFF
TGTGCCAGCAGCGCCTCAGTGAACACTGAAGCTTTCTTT
>TRBV5-1|TRBJ2-1|many|TRBD1
CASSPPGTGIHNEQFF
TGCGCCAGCAGCCCGCCCGGGACAGGCATTCACAATGAGCAGTTCTTC
>TRBV11-3|TRBJ2-5|many|TRBD1
CASSLVGTGSQETQYF
TGTGCCAGCAGCTTAGTCGGGACAGGGTCCCAAGAGACCCAGTACTTC
>TRBV5-6|TRBJ2-7|.|.
CASSLVGASAYEQYF
TGTGCCAGCAGCTTGGTAGGGGCCTCCGCCTACGAGCAGTACTTC